The TCR beta chain under discussion was sequenced for a study of cytomegalovirus exposure and HLA in healthy donors. Data came from immunoSEQ multiplex PCR; TCRdb stores just in-frame clones and leaves some out. In the table there are some 68,000 clones, more than 95% of which are singletons. Germline V gene data show CDR1 as ENHRY and CDR2 as SYGVKD. The CDR3 has 17 residues. Losses at the gene ends were 4 bases for V and 5 bases for J; bases not matched to a gene: 14. This TCR derives from a man younger than 35 in good health and CMV-seronegative. Sequenced material: PBMCs. J is TRBJ2-3 and V is TRBV10-3; 8 bases are shared with TRBD2. The chain's CDR3 is CAISVEGSGTPRDTQYF. Written as DNA, the CDR3 is TGTGCCATCAGTGTCGAGGGTAGCGGGACCCCTCGAGATACGCAGTATTTT.